Following are 20 T cell receptor beta chains from one sample sequenced in a study of vaccination and CD4 T cells after COVID-19. No antigen is known for these receptors. The Oncomine TCR Beta short-read assay was applied to DNA of cultured CD4+ T cells. TCRdb reprocessed the PCR reads via MiXCR and lists one record per CDR3 protein. The sample includes thousands of distinct CDR3 sequences, approximately 44% of them seen just once. Regarding treatment: roughly ten-day PBMC culture with coronavirus spike peptide pools or control peptides (ViraFEST assay). According to the study, CD4+ T cells from the unexposed donor were gathered ahead of the COVID-19 pandemic (2011-2018). Sequencing was carried out using CD4+ T cells from blood, cultured in vitro. These receptors were obtained from a human donor in good health.

Only one count was recorded for this clonotype. This chain links TRBV7-8 with TRBJ1-1; 8 nucleotides agree with TRBD1. The junction had 23 bases not matched to a gene; V was cut back by 1 base and J by 1 base. Germline CDR1 SGHVS, CDR2 FQNEAQ. The CDR3 spans 22 residues. The DNA of the CDR3 is TGTGCCAGCAGCTTAGAGGGAGCACGGACAGGGCTTCGCTTAATGGGGAACACTGAAGCTTTCTTT. This translates into CASSLEGARTGLRLMGNTEAFF.

The chain uses TRBV7-2 and TRBJ1-5; D possibly corresponds to TRBD1 (6 bases). Germline-derived CDR1 and CDR2 are SGHTA and FQGNSA. The CDR3 runs 15 residues. Trimming pared 5 bases from V and 5 bases from J, leaving 16 bases between. CDR3 coding DNA: TGTGCCAGCAGCCGGGGGGGGACAACTTATCAGCCCCAGCATTTT. As protein: CASSRGGTTYQPQHF. Variable domain in full (rest from reference TRBV7-2 and TRBJ1-5): GAGVSQSPSNKVTEKGKDVELRCDPISGHTALYWYRQSLGQGLEFLIYFQGNSAPDKSGLPSDRFSAERTGGSVSTLTIQRTQQEDSAVYLCASSRGGTTYQPQHFGDGTRLSIL.

V gene TRBV28 combines with J gene TRBJ2-5, with TRBD2 identical over 8 bases. The junction had 5 bases not matched to a gene; V was cut back by 2 bases and J by 3 bases. This CDR3 spans 15 amino acids. CDR1 MDHEN and CDR2 SYDVKM come from the germline V gene. CDR3 in DNA: TGTGCCAGCAGTTTAGACGGGGGGGCTAAAGAGACCCAGTACTTC. Translated: CASSLDGGAKETQYF.

The chain joins TRBV12-3 or TRBV12-4 to TRBJ2-7; no firm D call. The V end lost 2 bases, the J end lost 2 bases, and 7 bases lay between the germline ends. This CDR3 region has 13 residues. The CDR3 loop is CASSLMRTYEQYF. For the CDR3, the DNA is TGTGCCAGCAGTTTAATGAGGACCTACGAGCAGTACTTC.

The gene calls are TRBV7-2 and TRBJ2-5; D gene unclear. V lost 4 bases and J 5 bases, leaving 11 bases between the germline ends. Germline V gene data show CDR1 as SGHTA and CDR2 as FQGNSA. The CDR3 runs 13 residues. CDR3 in DNA: TGTGCCAGCAGCTCCCCTAGGGTCGAGACCCAGTACTTC. It codes for CASSSPRVETQYF.

This rearrangement joins TRBV6-2 or TRBV6-3 to TRBJ1-1, with 7 bases lining up with TRBD1. With V trimmed by 2 bases and J by 1 base, 19 bases remained unmatched. CDR3 length: 20 residues. Germline V gene lookup returns CDR1 MNHEY and CDR2 SVGEGT. CDR3 DNA: TGTGCCAGCAGTTACGTGAGGGACAGACCGAACACACATGCGAACACTGAAGCTTTCTTT. Its translation is CASSYVRDRPNTHANTEAFF.

The chain joins TRBV6-5 to TRBJ2-7, with unresolved D. CDR1 is MNHEY, CDR2 SVGAGI, per germline. Trimming pared 2 bases from V and 6 bases from J, leaving 5 bases between. The CDR3 sequence is 11 residues long. CDR3 nucleotide sequence: TGTGCCAGCAGTTACGATCGCGAGCAGTACTTC. Protein sequence: CASSYDREQYF.

The rearrangement joins TRBV7-8 to TRBJ2-7; maybe TRBD2 (6 bases). CDR1 SGHVS and CDR2 FQNEAQ come from the germline V gene. V lost 5 bases to trimming and J lost 3 bases, with 14 bases between them. This CDR3 region has 14 residues. Here the CDR3 reads CASSHPGLLYEQYF. CDR3 in DNA: TGTGCCAGCAGCCATCCGGGACTTCTCTACGAGCAGTACTTC. The entire variable domain, with the rest obtained from reference TRBV7-8 and TRBJ2-7, is as follows: GAGVSQSPRYKVAKRGQDVALRCDPISGHVSLFWYQQALGQGPEFLTYFQNEAQLDKSGLPSDRFFAERPEGSVSTLKIQRTQQEDSAVYLCASSHPGLLYEQYFGPGTRLTVT.

This rearrangement joins TRBV6-2 or TRBV6-3 to TRBJ2-5, with unresolved D. Looked up from germline, CDR1 is MNHEY and CDR2 is SVGEGT. The CDR3 sequence is 15 residues long. V was trimmed by 0 bases and J by 0 bases, leaving 8 bases between them. CDR3 in amino acids: CASSYSRRNQETQYF. CDR3 nucleotides: TGTGCCAGCAGTTACTCCCGCAGGAACCAAGAGACCCAGTACTTC.

The chain links TRBV7-8 to TRBJ1-1, with a weak D call TRBD1 (6 bases). Trimming shortened V by 1 base and J by 5 bases, and 11 bases separated the two germline ends. The CDR3 totals 14 residues. Germline loops: CDR1 SGHVS, CDR2 FQNEAQ. The CDR3 spells CASSLGRDKTEAFF. The DNA of the CDR3 is TGTGCCAGCAGCTTAGGAAGGGACAAGACTGAAGCTTTCTTT.

In this sample, this clonotype turned up a few times. CDR3 protein: CASSTGTANYGYTF. The CDR3 bases are TGCGCCAGCAGCACCGGGACGGCTAACTATGGCTACACCTTC. This rearrangement joins TRBV5-1 to TRBJ1-2, with D tentatively TRBD1 (5 bases). Trimming removed 4 bases at V and 0 bases at J, with 10 bases between. Per the germline V gene, CDR1 is SGHRS and CDR2 is YFSETQ. This CDR3 region has 14 residues.

A few counts support this clonotype. The chain carries TRBV24-1 and TRBJ2-7; D is uncertain. Germline V gene lookup returns CDR1 KGHDR and CDR2 SFDVKD. This CDR3 spans 12 amino acids. Trimming stripped 6 bases from V and 3 bases from J, with 8 bases between. The CDR3 DNA is TGTGCCACCAGTCAGAGTAACTACGAGCAGTACTTC. This encodes CATSQSNYEQYF.

The J gene is TRBJ1-6, the V gene TRBV30, with 8 bases matching TRBD1. The V and J ends lost 0 bases and 8 bases, in that order; junction bases with no gene match: 3. The CDR3 length is 14 residues. The germline V gene has CDR1 GTSNPN and CDR2 SVGIG (reference sequence). CDR3 DNA: TGTGCCTGGAGTGTGGACAGGGTGGATTCACCCCTCCACTTT. Translated: CAWSVDRVDSPLHF. The variable domain in full, completed from reference TRBV30 and TRBJ1-6, reads SQTIHQWPATLVQPVGSPLSLECTVEGTSNPNLYWYRQAAGRGLQLLFYSVGIGQISSEVPQNLSASRPQDRQFILSSKKLLLSDSGFYLCAWSVDRVDSPLHFGNGTRLTVT.

This clonotype was counted a few times. V usage is TRBV20-1 and J usage is TRBJ1-5; 7 bases match TRBD1. CDR1 and CDR2 from the germline V gene are DFQATT and SNEGSKA (reference sequence). The J segment lost 3 bases and the V segment lost 1 base, leaving 3 bases of the junction unmatched. The CDR3 is 14 residues long. This CDR3 reads CSARGTGHNQPQHF. CDR3 nucleotides: TGCAGTGCTAGAGGGACAGGTCACAATCAGCCCCAGCATTTT.

This clonotype was seen a handful of times. The V and J genes are TRBV20-1 and TRBJ2-2; 7 nucleotides line up with TRBD2. CDR3 length: 13 residues. V was clipped by 6 bases and J by 6 bases; unmatched bases: 7. Germline CDR1 and CDR2: DFQATT and SNEGSKA (reference sequence). CDR3 amino acids: CSAPGREPGELFF. For the CDR3, the DNA is TGCAGTGCCCCTGGGCGGGAGCCCGGGGAGCTGTTTTTT.

V is TRBV11-2 and J is TRBJ1-6; the match to TRBD1 covers 7 bases. J gave up 10 bases and V 4 bases, and 7 bases lay outside the gene matches. CDR1 is SGHAT, CDR2 FQNNGV, per germline. This CDR3 contains 14 residues. The CDR3 nucleotides are TGTGCCAGCAGCTCCCGCCACAGGGGCTCACCCCTCCACTTT. Translation gives CASSSRHRGSPLHF.

The J gene is TRBJ1-5, the V gene TRBV20-1; D might be TRBD1 (5 bases). Germline loops: CDR1 DFQATT, CDR2 SNEGSKA (reference sequence). The V and J ends lost 6 bases and 6 bases respectively, with 15 bases between them. CDR3 size: 13 residues. The CDR3 sequence is CSADLQAGQPQHF. In nucleotides, the CDR3 is TGCAGTGCGGACCTACAGGCCGGTCAGCCCCAGCATTTT.

This chain connects TRBV7-9 to TRBJ2-6, with TRBD2 as a possible D gene (5 bases). Trimming stripped 6 bases from V and 2 bases from J, with 11 bases between. Germline V gene data show CDR1 as SEHNR and CDR2 as FQNEAQ (reference sequence). There are 15 residues in the CDR3. The CDR3 here is CASRNLGAGANVLTF. Here the CDR3 DNA reads TGTGCCAGCAGAAACCTCGGGGCTGGGGCCAACGTCCTGACTTTC.

This clonotype was observed a few times. The genes are TRBV7-7 and TRBJ1-4; D remains ambiguous. V was clipped by 1 base and J by 11 bases, with 8 bases between them. This CDR3 has 12 amino acids. Germline values: CDR1 SSHAT, CDR2 FNYEAQ (reference sequence). The CDR3 nucleotides read TGTGCCAGCAGCTTAGAGGCTGTCAAACTGTTTTTT. It is translated as CASSLEAVKLFF.

This clonotype was found a few times. The V call is TRBV20-1, the J call TRBJ2-7; TRBD1 matches at 9 bases. The CDR3 length is 15 residues. Germline V CDR1 and CDR2: DFQATT, SNEGSKA (reference sequence). After removal of 6 bases from V and 3 bases from J, the junction contained 12 bases not matched to a gene. CDR3 residues: CSAGDRDTPFYEQYF. The CDR3, as DNA: TGCAGTGCGGGGGACAGGGATACCCCCTTCTACGAGCAGTACTTC.